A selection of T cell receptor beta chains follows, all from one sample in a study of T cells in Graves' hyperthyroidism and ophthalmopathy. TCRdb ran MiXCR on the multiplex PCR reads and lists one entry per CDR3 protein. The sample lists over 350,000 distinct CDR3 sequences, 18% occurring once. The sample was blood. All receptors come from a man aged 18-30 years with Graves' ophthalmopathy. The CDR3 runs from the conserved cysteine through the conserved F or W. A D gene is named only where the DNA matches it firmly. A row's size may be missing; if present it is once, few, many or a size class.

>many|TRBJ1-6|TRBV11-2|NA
TGTGCCAGCAGCCAGCTGCTGTCGGGGCTTAATTCACCCCTCCACTTT
CASSQLLSGLNSPLHF
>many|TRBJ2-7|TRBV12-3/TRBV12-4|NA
TGTGCCAGCTCCCCGCCAGGGATCTCCTACGAGCAGTACTTC
CASSPPGISYEQYF
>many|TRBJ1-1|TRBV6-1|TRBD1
TGTGCCAGCAGTGCGGGACAGGGGGCGCGTAACACTGAAGCTTTCTTT
CASSAGQGARNTEAFF
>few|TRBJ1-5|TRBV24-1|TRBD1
TGTGCCACCAGTTATGCAGGGGGCTCACCCCAGCATTTT
CATSYAGGSPQHF
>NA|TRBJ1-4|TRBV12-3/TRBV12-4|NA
TGTGCCAGCAGTCCAGAGACAGGTTTAACTAATGAAAAACTGTTTTTT
CASSPETGLTNEKLFF
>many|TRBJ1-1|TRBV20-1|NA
TGCAGTGCTAGAGGGTGGCAGGCACTTGAAGCTTTCTTT
CSARGWQALEAFF
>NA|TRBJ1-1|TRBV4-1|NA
TGCGCCAGCAGCCAAGAGCGACTGCAGGGGTCCTTTGAAGCTTTCTTT
CASSQERLQGSFEAFF
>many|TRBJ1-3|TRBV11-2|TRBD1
TGTGCCAGCCGACGGGGACAGACTTCTTTCTCTGGAAACACCATATATTTT
CASRRGQTSFSGNTIYF
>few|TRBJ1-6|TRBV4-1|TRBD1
TGCGCCAGCAGCCAAGCGGACAGGGACGGTTCACCCCTCCACTTT
CASSQADRDGSPLHF
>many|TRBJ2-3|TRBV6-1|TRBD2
TGTGCCAGCAGTGTTTTCGGGGGGGCAGATACGCAGTATTTT
CASSVFGGADTQYF
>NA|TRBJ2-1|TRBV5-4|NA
TGTGCCAGCAGCCCCGGCCCAGGGAATGAGCAGTTCTTC
CASSPGPGNEQFF
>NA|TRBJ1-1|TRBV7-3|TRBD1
TGTGCCAGCAGCGCGGGACAGTGCACTGAAGCTTTCTTT
CASSAGQCTEAFF
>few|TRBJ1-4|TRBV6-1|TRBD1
TGTGCCAGCAGGGGCGGGACAGCCGAGGATGAAAAACTGTTTTTT
CASRGGTAEDEKLFF
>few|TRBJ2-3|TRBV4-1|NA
TGCGCCAGCAGCCAAGAAGGCAGGGTAGCAGGAGATACGCAGTATTTT
CASSQEGRVAGDTQYF
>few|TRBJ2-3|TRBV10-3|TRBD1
TGTGCCATCAGATCAGGGGGAAGCACAGATACGCAGTATTTT
CAIRSGGSTDTQYF
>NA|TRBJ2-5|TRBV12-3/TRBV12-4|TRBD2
TGTGCCAGCAGTTTACTGGGACTAGCGGGAGGAGAGACCCAGTACTTC
CASSLLGLAGGETQYF
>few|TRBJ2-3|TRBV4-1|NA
TGCGCCAGCAGCCAAGTGAACTCAGGCACAGATACGCAGTATTTT
CASSQVNSGTDTQYF
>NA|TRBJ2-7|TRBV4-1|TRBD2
TGCGCCAGCAGCCAGGGACTAACTAGCTCCTACGAGCAGTACTTC
CASSQGLTSSYEQYF
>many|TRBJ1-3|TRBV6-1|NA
TGTGCCAGCACCTGGGACCAAGGAAACACCATATATTTT
CASTWDQGNTIYF
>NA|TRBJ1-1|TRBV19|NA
TGTGCCAGTAGTATCTCGGGACAACCGAACACTGAAGCTTTCTTT
CASSISGQPNTEAFF
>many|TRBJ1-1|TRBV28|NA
TGTGCCAGCACCACCAACACTGAAGCTTTCTTT
CASTTNTEAFF
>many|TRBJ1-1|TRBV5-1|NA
TGCGCCAGCAGCTGGACCCATAGAGAGAACACTGAAGCTTTCTTT
CASSWTHRENTEAFF
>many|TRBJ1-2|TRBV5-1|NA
TGCGCCAGCAGCCCGGGACATAACTATGGCTACACCTTC
CASSPGHNYGYTF
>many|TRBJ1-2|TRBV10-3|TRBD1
TGTGCCATCCGGAGTGACAGGGGAGGGTTTGGCTACACCTTC
CAIRSDRGGFGYTF
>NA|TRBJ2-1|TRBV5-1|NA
TGCGCCAGCAGCTCGGCAGGGAGGAATGAGCAGTTCTTC
CASSSAGRNEQFF
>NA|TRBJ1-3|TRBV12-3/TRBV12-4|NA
TGTGCCAGCAGTCCCCGGTACCAGAGAAACACCATATATTTT
CASSPRYQRNTIYF
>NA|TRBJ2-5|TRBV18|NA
TGTGCCAGCTCACCAGGGACAAAACAAGAGACCCAGTACTTC
CASSPGTKQETQYF
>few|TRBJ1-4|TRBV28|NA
TGTGCCAGCAGTTGGGGGGGAACTAATGAAAAACTGTTTTTT
CASSWGGTNEKLFF
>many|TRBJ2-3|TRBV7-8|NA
TGTGCCAGCAGCTTAGAGGTTTTAGCAGATACGCAGTATTTT
CASSLEVLADTQYF
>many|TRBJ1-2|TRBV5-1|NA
TGCGCCAGCAGCTACGACCCCTCCAGTTCTCTAGCCTATGGCTACACCTTC
CASSYDPSSSLAYGYTF
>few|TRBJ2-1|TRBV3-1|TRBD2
TGTGCCAGCGGGGGGCTAGCGGGGGGATCTTTTGAGCAGTTCTTC
CASGGLAGGSFEQFF
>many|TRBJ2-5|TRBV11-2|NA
TGTGCCAGCAGCTTTGGGGAGCGGGAGACCCAGTACTTC
CASSFGERETQYF
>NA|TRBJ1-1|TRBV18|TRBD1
TGTGCCAGCTCACCAAACGGACAGGGGATATTTGAAGCTTTCTTT
CASSPNGQGIFEAFF
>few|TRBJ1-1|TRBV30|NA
TGTGCCTGGAGTGTGGGGGAGAACACTGAAGCTTTCTTT
CAWSVGENTEAFF
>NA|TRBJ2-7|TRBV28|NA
TGTGCCAGCAGTTATAGGAACTACGAGCAGTACTTC
CASSYRNYEQYF
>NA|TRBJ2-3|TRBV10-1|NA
TGCGCCAGCAGTGAGGGTAGTGCAGATACGCAGTATTTT
CASSEGSADTQYF
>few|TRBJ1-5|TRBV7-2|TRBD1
TGTGCCAGCAGCTACACTGGACAGGATAATCAGCCCCAGCATTTT
CASSYTGQDNQPQHF
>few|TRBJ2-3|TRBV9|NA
TGTGCCAGCGTCTTCAGGGACTCTAGCACAGATACGCAGTATTTT
CASVFRDSSTDTQYF
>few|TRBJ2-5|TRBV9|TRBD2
TGTGCCAGCAGCCCCCCCCAGATAGCGGGGTTAGAAGAGACCCAGTACTTC
CASSPPQIAGLEETQYF
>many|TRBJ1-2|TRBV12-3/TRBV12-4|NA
TGTGCCAGCAGTTTCGGGGGAGTGCATGGCTACACCTTC
CASSFGGVHGYTF
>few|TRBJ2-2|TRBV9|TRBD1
TGTGCCAGCAGCCTCAGAGGGGGACAGATGGCCGGGGAGCTGTTTTTT
CASSLRGGQMAGELFF
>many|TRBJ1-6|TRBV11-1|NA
TGTGCCAGCAGCTTAGCTGGGATCTATAATTCACCCCTCCACTTT
CASSLAGIYNSPLHF